A selection of T cell receptor beta chains follows, all from one sample in a study of blood T cell repertoires in COVID-19. The repertoire was sequenced with immunoSEQ multiplex PCR; TCRdb's copy has only in-frame clones and lacks some. The table has about 130,000 clones, roughly nine tenths seen once; the top ten hold approximately 5%. The specimen was peripheral blood. The receptors originated from a man aged 60 to 69 with COVID-19, enrolled during active disease. Each CDR3 is given with its conserved first and last residue. The D gene is left open where the match is weak. Not every row has a clone size; where given, it reads once, few, many or a size class.

J: TRBJ2-6
V: TRBV7-8
size: NA
D: TRBD1
DNA: TGTGCCAGCAGCACCGACAGGGTTGGGGCCAACGTCCTGACTTTC
CDR3: CASSTDRVGANVLTF

J: TRBJ1-2
V: TRBV7-8
size: NA
D: NA
DNA: TGTGCCAGCAGCTTAGTGGGCAGCTCCCCCGGAGGCTATGGCTACACCTTC
CDR3: CASSLVGSSPGGYGYTF

J: TRBJ1-2
V: TRBV7-9
size: NA
D: TRBD1
DNA: TGTGCCAGCAGCTTAGCCGGGACAGGGAGCTATGGCTACACCTTC
CDR3: CASSLAGTGSYGYTF

J: TRBJ1-2
V: TRBV24-1
size: NA
D: NA
DNA: TGTGCCACCAGTGAGTCCAGGGACTATGGCTACACCTTC
CDR3: CATSESRDYGYTF

J: TRBJ1-1
V: TRBV5-1
size: NA
D: NA
DNA: TGCGCCAGCAGCTCCCGGAGTACACGCAGTGAAGCTTTCTTT
CDR3: CASSSRSTRSEAFF

J: TRBJ1-6
V: TRBV14
size: NA
D: TRBD1
DNA: TGTGCCAGCAGCGCCCGGGACAGGGTGTCGGATTCACCCCTCCACTTT
CDR3: CASSARDRVSDSPLHF

J: TRBJ2-7
V: TRBV11-2
size: few
D: TRBD1
DNA: TGTGCCAGCAGCTTAGTTTCGGGACAGACCTACGAGCAGTACTTC
CDR3: CASSLVSGQTYEQYF

J: TRBJ1-4
V: TRBV24-1
size: NA
D: TRBD1
DNA: TGTGCCACCAGCAGTCAGGGGGTTAATGAAAAACTGTTTTTT
CDR3: CATSSQGVNEKLFF

J: TRBJ1-1
V: TRBV4-1
size: few
D: NA
DNA: TGCGCCAGCAGCCAAGGGGAGGTGGTGGGGACTGAAGCTTTCTTT
CDR3: CASSQGEVVGTEAFF

J: TRBJ1-6
V: TRBV2
size: NA
D: NA
DNA: TGTGCCAGCAGTCGGACAGCCTATAATTCACCCCTCCACTTT
CDR3: CASSRTAYNSPLHF

J: TRBJ2-1
V: TRBV9
size: once
D: TRBD2
DNA: TGTGCCAGCAGCGTAGGAGGAGGTAGCGGGAGGAATGGTGAGCAGTTCTTC
CDR3: CASSVGGGSGRNGEQFF

J: TRBJ2-7
V: TRBV6-6
size: NA
D: TRBD2
DNA: TGTGCCAGCAGTTACGTAGCGGGCTACGAGCAGTACTTC
CDR3: CASSYVAGYEQYF

J: TRBJ1-2
V: TRBV5-4
size: NA
D: NA
DNA: TGTGCCAGCAGCTCGAACAGGGTTTCGGGTAACTATGGCTACACCTTC
CDR3: CASSSNRVSGNYGYTF

J: TRBJ1-4
V: TRBV3-1/TRBV3-2
size: NA
D: NA
DNA: TGTGCCAGCAGCCAAGATTTGGGTTTGGCGGGGCTGTTTTTT
CDR3: CASSQDLGLAGLFF

J: TRBJ1-5
V: TRBV19
size: NA
D: NA
DNA: TGTGCCAGTAGTATAGCAGGGTGGAACAATCAGCCCCAGCATTTT
CDR3: CASSIAGWNNQPQHF

J: TRBJ1-1
V: TRBV19
size: NA
D: TRBD1
DNA: TGTGCCAGTACCACGGGTATCACAGGGGGCCTTTCGGTGTACACTGAAGCTTTCTTT
CDR3: CASTTGITGGLSVYTEAFF

J: TRBJ2-2
V: TRBV3-1/TRBV3-2
size: NA
D: NA
DNA: TGTGCCAGCAGCCAAGACTCCGCGAACACCGGGGAGCTGTTTTTT
CDR3: CASSQDSANTGELFF

J: TRBJ2-2
V: TRBV5-1
size: NA
D: TRBD2
DNA: TGCGCCAGCAGCTTGGACGCGGGAGGGCCCGGGGAGCTGTTTTTT
CDR3: CASSLDAGGPGELFF

J: TRBJ2-7
V: TRBV9
size: NA
D: TRBD1
DNA: TGTGCCAGCAGCCGCGAGGACAGGGGACTTTACGAGCAGTACTTC
CDR3: CASSREDRGLYEQYF

J: TRBJ1-5
V: TRBV25-1
size: NA
D: TRBD1
DNA: TGTGCCAGCATGGGGGGACAGGGCAGGAATCAGCCCCAGCATTTT
CDR3: CASMGGQGRNQPQHF

J: TRBJ1-2
V: TRBV27
size: NA
D: NA
DNA: TGTGCCAGCAGTTTAAGCACAGGCGGAGCTAACTATGGCTACACCTTC
CDR3: CASSLSTGGANYGYTF

J: TRBJ1-1
V: TRBV29-1
size: once
D: NA
DNA: TGCAGCGTTGAAGCGCGTCACACTGAAGCTTTCTTT
CDR3: CSVEARHTEAFF

J: TRBJ2-7
V: TRBV9
size: NA
D: NA
DNA: TGTGCCAGCTCCACAGGGCTTTCCTACGAGCAGTACTTC
CDR3: CASSTGLSYEQYF

J: TRBJ2-7
V: TRBV10-1
size: NA
D: TRBD1
DNA: TGCGCCAGCAGCACCGGGACAGGGGCCCACGAGCAGTACTTC
CDR3: CASSTGTGAHEQYF

J: TRBJ2-7
V: TRBV27
size: NA
D: NA
DNA: TGTGCCAGCACCATGAGGTGGGTCACACAGGGACCTACTGAGCAGTACTTC
CDR3: CASTMRWVTQGPTEQYF

J: TRBJ2-7
V: TRBV13
size: NA
D: TRBD1
DNA: TGTGCCAGCAGCTCCACCGGGACAGCTAATTACGAGCAGTACTTC
CDR3: CASSSTGTANYEQYF

J: TRBJ1-4
V: TRBV29-1
size: once
D: NA
DNA: TGCAGCGTTGAGAAGGGGAATGAAAAACTGTTTTTT
CDR3: CSVEKGNEKLFF

J: TRBJ2-3
V: TRBV5-1
size: NA
D: TRBD2
DNA: TGCGCCAGCAGCTTGGCCGGGACTAGCGGGGTGGGAACAGATACGCAGTATTTT
CDR3: CASSLAGTSGVGTDTQYF

J: TRBJ2-3
V: TRBV18
size: NA
D: TRBD2
DNA: TGTGCCAGCTCACCCGGCAGTAGCGGGAGCACAGATACGCAGTATTTT
CDR3: CASSPGSSGSTDTQYF

J: TRBJ2-7
V: TRBV12-5
size: NA
D: NA
DNA: TGTGCTAGTGGTTTTGCGGCATCCTACGAGCAGTACTTC
CDR3: CASGFAASYEQYF

J: TRBJ1-3
V: TRBV10-3
size: NA
D: NA
DNA: TGTGCCATCAGTAACGACAGACTCTCTGGAAACACCATATATTTT
CDR3: CAISNDRLSGNTIYF

J: TRBJ1-3
V: TRBV29-1
size: NA
D: NA
DNA: TGCAGCGGCCTAGCCGGGATTCCCGGCGGCACCATATATTTT
CDR3: CSGLAGIPGGTIYF

J: TRBJ2-3
V: TRBV6-4
size: NA
D: TRBD2
DNA: TGTGCCAGCAGTGCCGGGACTAGCGGCACAGATACGCAGTATTTT
CDR3: CASSAGTSGTDTQYF

J: TRBJ1-5
V: TRBV10-1
size: NA
D: NA
DNA: TGCGCCAGCAATTTATCCAATCAGCCCCAGCATTTT
CDR3: CASNLSNQPQHF

J: TRBJ2-1
V: TRBV24-1
size: NA
D: TRBD1
DNA: TGTGCCACCAGTGATGACAGGGCCAATGAGCAGTTCTTC
CDR3: CATSDDRANEQFF

J: TRBJ2-3
V: TRBV5-4
size: NA
D: TRBD2
DNA: TGTGCCAGCAGCTTACTAGCGTCGTCAGATACGCAGTATTTT
CDR3: CASSLLASSDTQYF

J: TRBJ2-5
V: TRBV13
size: NA
D: TRBD1
DNA: TGTGCCAGCAGCCCCGTGGGACAGCATCAAGAGACCCAGTACTTC
CDR3: CASSPVGQHQETQYF

J: TRBJ2-7
V: TRBV6-1
size: NA
D: TRBD2
DNA: TGTGCCAGCAGTCCCAGACTAGCGGGAGACGGGGTTGACTTC
CDR3: CASSPRLAGDGVDF

J: TRBJ2-1
V: TRBV7-9
size: once
D: NA
DNA: TGTGCCAGCAGCTTAGTACGGGAATACAATGAGCAGTTCTTC
CDR3: CASSLVREYNEQFF

J: TRBJ1-1
V: TRBV29-1
size: NA
D: TRBD1
DNA: TGCAGCGTCGGGACAGGGGGAGGAGCTTTCTTT
CDR3: CSVGTGGGAFF

J: TRBJ1-1
V: TRBV29-1
size: NA
D: NA
DNA: TGCAGTCTGAACGGGGGGCGCAGCACTGAAGCTTTCTTT
CDR3: CSLNGGRSTEAFF

J: TRBJ1-4
V: TRBV5-1
size: NA
D: NA
DNA: TGCGCCAGCAGCCCAGGTGATGATTTGCTCGGTGAAAAACTGTTTTTT
CDR3: CASSPGDDLLGEKLFF

J: TRBJ1-2
V: TRBV28
size: NA
D: NA
DNA: TGTGCCAGCAGTTTATCACAGGGATGGGGCTACACCTTC
CDR3: CASSLSQGWGYTF

J: TRBJ2-1
V: TRBV5-4
size: NA
D: NA
DNA: TGTGCCAGCAGCTTGGTCCGGGAGCGGCTCAATGAGCAGTTCTTC
CDR3: CASSLVRERLNEQFF

J: TRBJ1-3
V: TRBV6-5
size: NA
D: NA
DNA: TGTGCCAGCAGGACAGAAAACTCTGGAAACACCATATATTTT
CDR3: CASRTENSGNTIYF

J: TRBJ1-2
V: TRBV11-1
size: NA
D: NA
DNA: TGTGCCAGCAGCTCCCCAGGGCAGCCTCATGGCTACACCTTC
CDR3: CASSSPGQPHGYTF

J: TRBJ2-7
V: TRBV5-6
size: NA
D: NA
DNA: TGTGCCAGCAGCCTACAGGGTATCACAGCCTACGAGCAGTACTTC
CDR3: CASSLQGITAYEQYF

J: TRBJ2-3
V: TRBV19
size: NA
D: TRBD2
DNA: TGTGCCAGTACTAGTAGCGGGACCTCAAGGACGCAGTATTTT
CDR3: CASTSSGTSRTQYF

J: TRBJ2-3
V: TRBV6-6
size: NA
D: TRBD2
DNA: TGTGCCAGCAGTAAGATAGCGGGAGTGAGGGCAGATACGCAGTATTTT
CDR3: CASSKIAGVRADTQYF

J: TRBJ2-7
V: TRBV27
size: NA
D: TRBD1
DNA: TGTGCCAGCAGTGAGGACAGGGACGCCTACGAGCAGTACTTC
CDR3: CASSEDRDAYEQYF

J: TRBJ2-1
V: TRBV3-1/TRBV3-2
size: NA
D: NA
DNA: TGTGCCAGCAGCCAAGAGCAGGGTGAGCAGTTCTTC
CDR3: CASSQEQGEQFF

J: TRBJ2-1
V: TRBV4-3
size: NA
D: TRBD2
DNA: TGCGCCAGCAGCCCAGGGATTGGGCTAGCGGGAGGGCCTGGTAGGGTGTTCTTC
CDR3: CASSPGIGLAGGPGRVFF

J: TRBJ2-7
V: TRBV4-3
size: NA
D: TRBD2
DNA: TGCGCCAGCAGCCGACTAGCGGGTCCCTCCTACGAGCAGTACTTC
CDR3: CASSRLAGPSYEQYF

J: TRBJ2-3
V: TRBV7-9
size: NA
D: TRBD2
DNA: TGTGCCAGCAGCTGGCGGGAGAGCGGCACAGATACGCAGTATTTT
CDR3: CASSWRESGTDTQYF